The 7 T cell receptor beta chains reported below all come from one sample, sequenced in a study of graft-versus-host responses after intestinal transplantation. Measured with immunoSEQ multiplex PCR; TCRdb has only the in-frame clones, and not every one. The sample carries under 20,000 clones, roughly 86% recorded once. The specimen comprised PBMCs, sampled just over 230 days after intestinal transplant. These receptors originate from a human patient who received an intestinal transplant, so some T cells may come from the graft donor.

The CDR3 region is CSVRTGVYEQYF. The DNA for the CDR3 is TGCAGCGTTCGAACAGGGGTTTACGAGCAGTACTTC. This chain joins TRBV29-1 and TRBJ2-7, with 7 bases lining up with TRBD1. With 5 bases clipped from V and 4 bases from J, the junction kept 5 bases outside the gene matches. This CDR3 contains 12 residues. In germline, CDR1 is SQVTM, CDR2 ANQGSEA.

This clone turned up a few times. The chain combines TRBV30 with TRBJ1-1; weak D call: TRBD1 (6 bases). V gave up 6 bases and J gave up 4 bases, with 24 bases separating them. Per the germline V gene, CDR1 is GTSNPN and CDR2 is SVGIG (reference sequence). This CDR3 region has 16 residues. The CDR3 loop is CACPLTGVGVSTEAFF. As DNA, the CDR3 is TGTGCCTGTCCTTTGACAGGCGTTGGGGTGAGCACTGAAGCTTTCTTT. The full variable domain, with the rest looked up from reference TRBV30 and TRBJ1-1, is SQTIHQWPATLVQPVGSPLSLECTVEGTSNPNLYWYRQAAGRGLQLLFYSVGIGQISSEVPQNLSASRPQDRQFILSSKKLLLSDSGFYLCACPLTGVGVSTEAFFGQGTRLTVV.

In its sample, this clone was seen once. This chain connects TRBV27 to TRBJ1-6; D unresolved. The germline V gene has CDR1 MNHEY and CDR2 SMNVEV (reference sequence). The V end was cut by 3 bases, the J end by 0 bases, with 6 bases between. The CDR3 totals 15 residues. The CDR3 loop reads CASSFRVSYNSPLHF. The CDR3 DNA reads as TGTGCCAGCAGTTTTAGAGTCTCCTATAATTCACCCCTCCACTTT.

This clone appeared a few times. The V and J genes are TRBV11-3 and TRBJ2-7, with a tentative D call TRBD2 (6 bases). Trimming shortened V by 8 bases and J by 3 bases, and 14 bases separated the two germline ends. Germline V CDR1 and CDR2: SGHNT, YENEEA. The CDR3 covers 13 residues. CDR3 loop: CASSGTGDYEQYF. DNA for the CDR3: TGTGCCAGCTCCGGGACTGGAGACTACGAGCAGTACTTC.

Comments on this clone: One end of the junction fails to match germline, which may point to a read error. The V and J genes are TRBV11-2 and TRBJ1-1; a possible D gene is TRBD1 (5 bases). The germline gives CDR1 SGHAT, CDR2 FQNNGV. CDR3 length equals 12 residues. The CDR3 region has the DNA TGTGCCAGCAGCTCCACCGGGGCTGATGCTTTCTTT. This translates into CASSSTGADAFF.

The V gene is TRBV19, the J gene TRBJ1-2; 7 positions match TRBD1. This CDR3 is built from 11 residues. Germline values: CDR1 LNHDA, CDR2 SQIVND (reference sequence). V was pared by 5 bases and J by 7 bases, with 1 base of the junction left unmatched. CDR3 in amino acids: CASSPGGGYTF. The DNA for the CDR3 is TGTGCCAGTAGTCCAGGGGGTGGCTACACCTTC.

The CDR3 nucleotides read TGTGCCAGCAGCTTAGATCAGGGAACTGAAGCTTTCTTT. This gives the protein CASSLDQGTEAFF. The gene calls are TRBV7-9 and TRBJ1-1; D perhaps matches TRBD1 (5 bases). Trimming left V 1 base short and J 5 bases short, with 8 bases between. Germline-derived CDR1 and CDR2 are SEHNR and FQNEAQ (reference sequence). This CDR3 spans 13 amino acids.